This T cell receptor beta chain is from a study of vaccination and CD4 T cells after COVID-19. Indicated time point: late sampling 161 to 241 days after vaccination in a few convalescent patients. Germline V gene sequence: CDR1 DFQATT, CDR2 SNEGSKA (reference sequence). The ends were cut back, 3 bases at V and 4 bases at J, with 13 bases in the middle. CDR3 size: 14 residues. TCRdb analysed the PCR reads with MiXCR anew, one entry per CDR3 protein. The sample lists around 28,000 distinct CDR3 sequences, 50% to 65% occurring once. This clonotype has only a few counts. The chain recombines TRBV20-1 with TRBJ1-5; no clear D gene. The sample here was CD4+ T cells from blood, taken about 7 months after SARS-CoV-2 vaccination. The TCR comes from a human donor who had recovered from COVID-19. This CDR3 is CSARINVGNQPQHF. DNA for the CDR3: TGCAGTGCTAGGATCAACGTGGGGAATCAGCCCCAGCATTTT.